This is a list of T cell receptor beta chains from one sample in a study of blood T cell dynamics during melanoma immunotherapy. Sequenced by immunoSEQ multiplex PCR; TCRdb stores in-frame clones only, minus some. The profile shows roughly 12,000 clones, roughly 90% of them singletons. Sequenced here: blood, sampled from a patient treated with checkpoint blockade. These TCRs come from a human donor with melanoma. CDR3s include the opening cysteine and the closing phenylalanine or tryptophan. The D gene is left open where the match is weak. Clone size, where shown, is once, few, many, or a class for clones that have expanded.

v_gene	abundance	j_gene	d_gene	CDR3aa	CDR3nt
TRBV9	-	TRBJ2-3	TRBD2	CASSVDWGGLGTDTQYF	TGTGCCAGCAGCGTAGATTGGGGGGGGTTGGGCACAGATACGCAGTATTTT
TRBV11-2	-	TRBJ1-4	-	CASSTPGPRFGKLFF	TGTGCCAGCAGCACTCCCGGGCCCCGGTTCGGAAAACTGTTTTTT
TRBV7-9	few	TRBJ2-2	TRBD2	CASSPPGLAVTGELFF	TGTGCCAGCAGCCCGCCTGGGCTAGCGGTCACCGGGGAGCTGTTTTTT
TRBV9	-	TRBJ1-2	-	CASSRQIGEGYTF	TGTGCCAGCAGCCGTCAAATAGGGGAAGGCTACACCTTC
TRBV11-2	once	TRBJ1-1	-	CASSIGTHEAFF	TGTGCCAGCAGCATCGGGACGCATGAAGCTTTCTTT
TRBV10-3	-	TRBJ1-5	-	CAISESERQPQHF	TGTGCCATCAGTGAGTCGGAGCGGCAGCCCCAGCATTTT
TRBV19	-	TRBJ1-6	-	CASSMGPLNSPLHF	TGTGCCAGTAGTATGGGTCCTCTTAATTCACCCCTCCACTTT
TRBV4-2	-	TRBJ1-5	TRBD1	CASSQGDRVGSNQPQHF	TGTGCCAGCAGCCAAGGGGACAGGGTAGGTAGCAATCAGCCCCAGCATTTT
TRBV6-5	-	TRBJ1-5	TRBD1	CASRTGGSNQPQHF	TGTGCCAGCAGGACAGGGGGAAGCAATCAGCCCCAGCATTTT
TRBV28	-	TRBJ1-5	-	CASAPGNNQPQHF	TGTGCCAGCGCCCCAGGCAACAATCAGCCCCAGCATTTT
TRBV5-1	-	TRBJ2-3	-	CASSWVPGTDTQYF	TGCGCCAGCAGCTGGGTCCCTGGCACAGATACGCAGTATTTT
TRBV27	medium-sized	TRBJ1-2	-	CASSPQGLGYGYTF	TGTGCCAGCAGTCCACAGGGTTTGGGCTATGGCTACACCTTC
TRBV27	-	TRBJ2-5	TRBD2	CASSVLAGGQETQYF	TGTGCCAGCAGTGTTCTAGCGGGGGGGCAAGAGACCCAGTACTTC
TRBV18	-	TRBJ1-5	-	CASSPMDSGQPQHF	TGTGCCAGCTCACCAATGGACTCGGGACAGCCCCAGCATTTT
TRBV28	-	TRBJ2-1	-	CAGSRAGSLNEQFF	TGTGCCGGCTCCCGGGCAGGGTCCTTAAATGAGCAGTTCTTC
TRBV7-3	-	TRBJ1-1	TRBD1	CASSDRGFAEAFF	TGTGCCAGCAGTGACAGGGGCTTTGCTGAAGCTTTCTTT
TRBV5-6	-	TRBJ1-3	-	CASSLLNTIYF	TGTGCCAGCAGCTTACTGAACACCATATATTTT
TRBV7-2	-	TRBJ2-5	-	CASSLASGAGETQYF	TGTGCCAGCAGCTTAGCTTCAGGGGCCGGGGAGACCCAGTACTTC
TRBV6-1	-	TRBJ2-3	-	CASRRGTAAPDTQYF	TGTGCCAGCAGAAGGGGGACGGCGGCGCCAGATACGCAGTATTTT
TRBV19	-	TRBJ2-7	TRBD2	CASSIAWGGYEQYF	TGTGCCAGTAGTATAGCCTGGGGAGGGTACGAGCAGTACTTC
TRBV7-2	-	TRBJ2-5	TRBD2	CASSLSSGGGLETQYF	TGTGCCAGCAGCTTATCGAGCGGGGGGGGACTAGAGACCCAGTACTTC
TRBV7-6	-	TRBJ2-3	TRBD1	CASSSGGGGTDTQYF	TGTGCCAGCAGCTCAGGGGGCGGGGGCACAGATACGCAGTATTTT
TRBV10-3	-	TRBJ1-1	TRBD1	CAISESGRTGGEAFF	TGTGCCATCAGTGAGTCGGGGAGGACAGGGGGTGAAGCTTTCTTT
TRBV7-6	-	TRBJ1-1	TRBD1	CASSLVQGVGTEAFF	TGTGCCAGCAGCTTAGTTCAGGGGGTCGGCACTGAAGCTTTCTTT
TRBV6-6	-	TRBJ2-7	-	CASSYLGVEQYF	TGTGCCAGCAGTTACTTGGGGGTCGAGCAGTACTTC
TRBV9	-	TRBJ2-1	-	CASSVEVDNEQFF	TGTGCCAGCAGCGTAGAGGTAGACAATGAGCAGTTCTTC
TRBV19	-	TRBJ2-1	TRBD2	CASSIDGSGGPYNEQFF	TGTGCCAGTAGTATAGATGGTAGCGGGGGGCCCTACAATGAGCAGTTCTTC
TRBV28	once	TRBJ2-5	TRBD2	CASSTRRLAGGQETQYF	TGTGCCAGCAGTACCCGGCGACTAGCGGGGGGACAAGAGACCCAGTACTTC
TRBV7-8	-	TRBJ1-2	TRBD1	CASSLVRTGNGYTF	TGTGCCAGCAGCTTAGTCCGGACAGGGAACGGCTACACCTTC
TRBV2	-	TRBJ2-5	-	CASREDLSGETQYF	TGTGCCAGCAGGGAGGACCTCTCGGGAGAGACCCAGTACTTC
TRBV5-4	-	TRBJ2-1	TRBD1	CASSRQGSDEQFF	TGTGCCAGCAGCCGACAGGGGAGCGATGAGCAGTTCTTC
TRBV6-5	once	TRBJ2-1	-	CASRLGGNSHNEQFF	TGTGCCAGCAGACTAGGGGGAAATTCACACAATGAGCAGTTCTTC
TRBV7-9	-	TRBJ1-2	TRBD1	CASSFIGTGVYGYTF	TGTGCCAGCAGCTTCATTGGGACAGGGGTCTATGGCTACACCTTC
TRBV4-2	-	TRBJ1-3	-	CASSRKGTGGVVAGNTIYF	TGTGCCAGCAGCCGGAAGGGCACAGGAGGAGTGGTAGCTGGAAACACCATATATTTT
TRBV9	-	TRBJ2-6	-	CASSPGLFESSGANVLTF	TGTGCCAGCAGCCCTGGACTGTTTGAGAGCTCTGGGGCCAACGTCCTGACTTTC
TRBV4-3	-	TRBJ1-6	-	CASSRDGNSPLHF	TGCGCCAGCTCCCGGGACGGCAATTCACCCCTCCACTTT
TRBV30	-	TRBJ2-7	TRBD1	CAWSVFRQGTYEQYF	TGTGCCTGGAGCGTCTTTAGACAGGGGACCTACGAGCAGTACTTC
TRBV19	-	TRBJ2-1	-	CASSLGGVDEQFF	TGTGCCAGTAGTCTCGGGGGAGTGGATGAGCAGTTCTTC
TRBV2	-	TRBJ2-1	-	CASSENWGGEQFF	TGTGCCAGCAGTGAAAATTGGGGCGGTGAGCAGTTCTTC